This paragraph covers one T cell receptor (beta chain) sequence. Its antigen is unidentified. This sample stems from a study of human T cells and chemical hapten exposure. Documented time point: patch test 2, 6 weeks after DPC sensitization. Described treatment: therapeutic diphenylcyclopropenone sensitization with weekly scalp DPC. The study drew its donors from alopecia patients who were 18 to 70 years old and suitable for DPC. This CDR3 spans 18 amino acids. Germline CDR1 reads SGHVS; CDR2 reads FQNEAQ. The V and J ends lost 1 base and 2 bases respectively, with 18 bases between them. General study findings and limits: Sensitizing to DPC left TCRs with a frequency above 1 in 1000 unaltered. Compared with pre-sensitization or healthy control sets, expanded TCRs clustered more.

As the library was built, unique molecular identifiers were attached to individual cDNA molecules. Each CDR3 protein is one row after TCRdb ran MiXCR on the RACE reads. The data contain around 99,000 distinct CDR3 sequences, roughly 10% of them singletons. J is TRBJ1-5 and V is TRBV7-8; D is undetermined. The specimen comprised whole blood, sampled in connection with sensitization to the hapten diphenylcyclopropenone (DPC). The sequence came from a woman between 35 and 50 years old with alopecia areata. Some clones in this sample may be carry-over from other donors' samples. In DNA, the CDR3 is TGTGCCAGCAGCTTAGGGGGTGGTAGGACCCCGCGCAATCAGCCCCAGCATTTT. Its protein is CASSLGGGRTPRNQPQHF.